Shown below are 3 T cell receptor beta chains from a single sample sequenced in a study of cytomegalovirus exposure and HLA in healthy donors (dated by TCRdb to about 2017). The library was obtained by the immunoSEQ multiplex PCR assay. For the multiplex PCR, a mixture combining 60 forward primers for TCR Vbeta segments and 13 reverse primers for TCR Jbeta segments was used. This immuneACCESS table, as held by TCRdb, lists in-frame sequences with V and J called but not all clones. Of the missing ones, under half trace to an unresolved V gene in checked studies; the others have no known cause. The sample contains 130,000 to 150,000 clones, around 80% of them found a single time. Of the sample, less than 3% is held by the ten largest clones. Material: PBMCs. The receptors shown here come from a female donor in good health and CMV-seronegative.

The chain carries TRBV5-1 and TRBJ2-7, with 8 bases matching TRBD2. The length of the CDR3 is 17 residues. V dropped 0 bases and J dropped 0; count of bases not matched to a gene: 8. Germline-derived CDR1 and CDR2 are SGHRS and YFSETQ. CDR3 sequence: CASSLEGAGGASYEQYF. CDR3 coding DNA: TGCGCCAGCAGCTTGGAAGGCGCGGGAGGTGCCTCCTACGAGCAGTACTTC.

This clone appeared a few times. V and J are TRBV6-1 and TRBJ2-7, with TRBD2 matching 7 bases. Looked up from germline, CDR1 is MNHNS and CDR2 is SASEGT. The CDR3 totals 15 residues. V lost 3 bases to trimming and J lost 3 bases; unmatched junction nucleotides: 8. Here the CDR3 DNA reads TGTGCCAGCAGTGAGAGGGAGGGTTGGGGCTACGAGCAGTACTTC. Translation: CASSEREGWGYEQYF.

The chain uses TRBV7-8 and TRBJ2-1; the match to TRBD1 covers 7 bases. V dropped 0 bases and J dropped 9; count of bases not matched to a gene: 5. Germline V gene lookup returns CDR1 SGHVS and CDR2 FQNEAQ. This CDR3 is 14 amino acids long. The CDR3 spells CASSLALGGLEQFF. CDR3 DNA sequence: TGTGCCAGCAGCTTAGCATTAGGGGGCCTTGAGCAGTTCTTC.